One sample yielded the 5 T cell receptor beta chains listed below, sequenced in a study of vaccination effects on CD4 cells after COVID-19. The assay was immunoSEQ multiplex PCR, and TCRdb's table has in-frame clones only and misses some. Of more than 20,000 clones listed, 65% to 80% are singletons. Their antigen targets remain unknown. Peptide-pool stimulation followed by sequencing identified expanded antigen-specific CD4+ clonotypes in the ViraFEST assay. Following 10 days of culture, CD4+ T cells were isolated. SARS-CoV-2 infection was confirmed by PCR in the person between March and December 2020. Specimen: CD4+ T cells from PBMCs cultured with HCoV-NL63 spike peptides, collected before COVID-19 vaccination. All receptors come from a human donor who had a prior SARS-CoV-2 infection.

This sequence joins TRBV7-9 and TRBJ2-3, with 9 bases that match TRBD2. The germline V gene encodes CDR1 SEHNR and CDR2 FQNEAQ (reference sequence). The CDR3 is made up of 17 amino acids. With V trimmed by 1 base and J by 2 bases, 7 bases remained unmatched. CDR3 DNA: TGTGCCAGCAGCTTAGACGTTAGCGGGGGAGCCACAGATACGCAGTATTTT. It encodes CASSLDVSGGATDTQYF.

This chain links TRBV6-2 or TRBV6-3 with TRBJ2-3; no clear D gene. The CDR3 contains 13 residues. The V gene's germline CDR1 is MNHEY and CDR2 SVGEGT. Between the trimmed V and J ends, which lost 3 bases and 0 bases, there was a span of 4 bases. For the CDR3, the DNA is TGTGCCAGCAGTTATACGAGCACAGATACGCAGTATTTT. This codes for CASSYTSTDTQYF.

The genes are TRBV7-2 and TRBJ2-7; a possible D gene is TRBD2 (5 bases). The CDR3 runs 15 residues. The V gene lost 2 bases and the J gene lost 5 bases, with 16 bases spanning the gap. Germline V gene lookup returns CDR1 SGHTA and CDR2 FQGNSA. In DNA, the CDR3 is TGTGCCAGCAGCTTAATCGTGGGAGAGGGAAACGAGCAGTACTTC. Its translation: CASSLIVGEGNEQYF.

This chain uses TRBV30 with TRBJ2-1; 9 positions match TRBD1. V lost 3 bases and J lost 0; bases outside the gene matches: 3. The CDR3 is made up of 15 amino acids. CDR1 GTSNPN and CDR2 SVGIG come from the germline V gene (reference sequence). The CDR3, as DNA: TGTGCCTGGAGCGACAGGGGGGGCTCCTACAATGAGCAGTTCTTC. The encoded protein is CAWSDRGGSYNEQFF.

This sequence joins TRBV14 and TRBJ1-2; no clear D gene. CDR3 length: 13 residues. Trimming removed 1 base from V and 2 bases from J, with 5 bases in between. Germline CDR1 SGHDN, CDR2 FVKESK. CDR3 residues: CASSQVGNYGYTF. The CDR3 nucleotides are TGTGCCAGCAGCCAAGTGGGAAACTATGGCTACACCTTC.